This is a list of T cell receptor beta chains from one sample in a study of CD8+ T cells in alopecia areata. The table came from immunoSEQ multiplex PCR; TCRdb's copy has only in-frame clones and leaves some out. The repertoire holds approximately 100,000 clones, with about 60% as singletons. This specimen consisted of CD8+ T cells sorted from blood, obtained between weeks 55 and 65, from a patient treated with tofacitinib. These receptors originate from a human donor with alopecia areata. CDR3s include the opening cysteine and the closing phenylalanine or tryptophan. The D gene is left open where the match is weak. Size is omitted from some rows. Given values are once, few, many or a class for expanded clones.

clone_size: few
v_call: TRBV27
d_call: NA
j_call: TRBJ1-1
cdr3_aa: CASLGNTEAFF
cdr3_nt: TGTGCCAGCCTAGGGAACACTGAAGCTTTCTTT

clone_size: few
v_call: TRBV29-1
d_call: TRBD1
j_call: TRBJ2-5
cdr3_aa: CSVDGSRDRETQYF
cdr3_nt: TGCAGCGTTGACGGATCCCGGGACAGAGAGACCCAGTACTTC

clone_size: NA
v_call: TRBV11-2
d_call: NA
j_call: TRBJ2-1
cdr3_aa: CASSLVGGGFSYNEQFF
cdr3_nt: TGTGCCAGCAGCTTAGTTGGTGGGGGGTTCTCCTACAATGAGCAGTTCTTC

clone_size: few
v_call: TRBV5-6
d_call: NA
j_call: TRBJ1-3
cdr3_aa: CASSAKYVLNTIYF
cdr3_nt: TGTGCCAGCAGCGCGAAGTACGTCCTGAACACCATATATTTT

clone_size: NA
v_call: TRBV4-1
d_call: TRBD2
j_call: TRBJ2-1
cdr3_aa: CASSSLTSGGPNNEQFF
cdr3_nt: TGCGCCAGCAGCAGCCTGACTAGCGGGGGGCCTAACAATGAGCAGTTCTTC

clone_size: NA
v_call: TRBV4-1
d_call: NA
j_call: TRBJ2-7
cdr3_aa: CASSQEAVYEQYF
cdr3_nt: TGCGCCAGCAGCCAAGAGGCCGTCTACGAGCAGTACTTC

clone_size: few
v_call: TRBV7-3
d_call: NA
j_call: TRBJ1-1
cdr3_aa: CASSLWPQPGNTEAFF
cdr3_nt: TGTGCCAGCAGCTTATGGCCCCAACCCGGGAACACTGAAGCTTTCTTT

clone_size: NA
v_call: TRBV13
d_call: NA
j_call: TRBJ1-4
cdr3_aa: CASSYKGQGLIEKLFF
cdr3_nt: TGTGCCAGCAGCTACAAAGGGCAGGGCTTAATCGAAAAACTGTTTTTT

clone_size: few
v_call: TRBV5-1
d_call: TRBD1
j_call: TRBJ2-7
cdr3_aa: CASSLGGQASEQYF
cdr3_nt: TGCGCCAGCAGCTTGGGCGGACAGGCCTCCGAGCAGTACTTC

clone_size: NA
v_call: TRBV9
d_call: TRBD2
j_call: TRBJ2-4
cdr3_aa: CASSVGSSGGRNIQYF
cdr3_nt: TGTGCCAGCAGCGTAGGATCAAGCGGGGGCAGGAACATTCAGTACTTC

clone_size: few
v_call: TRBV13
d_call: NA
j_call: TRBJ1-4
cdr3_aa: CASSNWGAAREKLFF
cdr3_nt: TGTGCCAGCAGCAATTGGGGGGCCGCCCGTGAAAAACTGTTTTTT

clone_size: few
v_call: TRBV5-1
d_call: NA
j_call: TRBJ2-7
cdr3_aa: CASSLGLPYGQSGPYEQYF
cdr3_nt: TGCGCCAGCAGCTTGGGCTTGCCCTATGGACAGTCCGGACCCTACGAGCAGTACTTC

clone_size: NA
v_call: TRBV30
d_call: NA
j_call: TRBJ1-1
cdr3_aa: CAWSGQFEAFF
cdr3_nt: TGTGCCTGGAGCGGGCAATTCGAAGCTTTCTTT

clone_size: few
v_call: TRBV14
d_call: NA
j_call: TRBJ2-1
cdr3_aa: CASSQTAVKFF
cdr3_nt: TGTGCCAGCAGTCAAACCGCTGTGAAGTTCTTC

clone_size: NA
v_call: TRBV4-1
d_call: TRBD2
j_call: TRBJ2-1
cdr3_aa: CASSQDLGLADNEQFF
cdr3_nt: TGCGCCAGCAGCCAAGATCTGGGACTAGCGGATAATGAGCAGTTCTTC

clone_size: NA
v_call: TRBV19
d_call: NA
j_call: TRBJ2-1
cdr3_aa: CASSVFNNEQFF
cdr3_nt: TGTGCCAGTAGTGTATTTAACAATGAGCAGTTCTTC

clone_size: NA
v_call: TRBV5-5
d_call: NA
j_call: TRBJ2-7
cdr3_aa: CASSYLAGGQYF
cdr3_nt: TGTGCCAGCAGCTATCTTGCGGGCGGGCAGTACTTC

clone_size: NA
v_call: TRBV2
d_call: NA
j_call: TRBJ2-3
cdr3_aa: CASSEWGSRTQYF
cdr3_nt: TGTGCCAGCAGTGAATGGGGGTCCAGAACGCAGTATTTT

clone_size: NA
v_call: TRBV5-1
d_call: NA
j_call: TRBJ2-7
cdr3_aa: CASSLDVVRAGYEQYF
cdr3_nt: TGCGCCAGCAGCTTGGATGTCGTCAGGGCGGGCTACGAGCAGTACTTC

clone_size: NA
v_call: TRBV2
d_call: TRBD1
j_call: TRBJ2-7
cdr3_aa: CASSKRAGGPTYEQYF
cdr3_nt: TGTGCCAGCAGTAAAAGGGCAGGGGGTCCTACCTACGAGCAGTACTTC

clone_size: once
v_call: TRBV11-2
d_call: NA
j_call: TRBJ2-5
cdr3_aa: CASSLERETQYF
cdr3_nt: TGTGCCAGCAGCTTAGAGAGAGAGACCCAGTACTTC

clone_size: NA
v_call: TRBV27
d_call: TRBD2
j_call: TRBJ2-5
cdr3_aa: CASMTSGETQYF
cdr3_nt: TGTGCCAGCATGACTAGCGGGGAGACCCAGTACTTC

clone_size: NA
v_call: TRBV5-6
d_call: TRBD1
j_call: TRBJ1-6
cdr3_aa: CASSLIGQGNSPLHF
cdr3_nt: TGTGCCAGCAGCTTGATCGGACAGGGAAATTCACCCCTCCACTTT

clone_size: NA
v_call: TRBV9
d_call: TRBD2
j_call: TRBJ2-1
cdr3_aa: CASSAPSGGREQFF
cdr3_nt: TGTGCCAGCAGCGCCCCCTCGGGGGGGCGGGAGCAGTTCTTC

clone_size: once
v_call: TRBV7-8
d_call: TRBD2
j_call: TRBJ2-1
cdr3_aa: CASSLGLAGGPRNEQFF
cdr3_nt: TGTGCCAGCAGCTTAGGGCTAGCGGGGGGCCCCCGGAATGAGCAGTTCTTC

clone_size: NA
v_call: TRBV29-1
d_call: NA
j_call: TRBJ2-2
cdr3_aa: CSVAGGVLTGELFF
cdr3_nt: TGCAGCGTTGCTGGTGGGGTTCTGACCGGGGAGCTGTTTTTT

clone_size: NA
v_call: TRBV29-1
d_call: NA
j_call: TRBJ2-2
cdr3_aa: CSVPDRLNTGELFF
cdr3_nt: TGCAGCGTCCCCGACAGACTGAACACCGGGGAGCTGTTTTTT